These 21 T cell receptor beta chains share one sample of origin, sequenced in a study of T cell changes during pregnancy in multiple sclerosis. TCRdb's copy holds only in-frame clones and misses some; the assay was immunoSEQ multiplex PCR. There are just under 65,000 clones in the sample; around 91% occur only once, and around 2.4% lies in the top ten. Here the sequenced sample was peripheral blood, taken in the third trimester of pregnancy. The receptors come from a female donor in good health, enrolled as a control in a pregnancy study.

This rearrangement joins TRBV6-5 to TRBJ1-5, with 9 bases lining up with TRBD1. Germline trimming cut 6 bases from V and 7 bases from J; bases unmatched to any gene: 7. This CDR3 comprises 14 residues. Looked up from germline, CDR1 is MNHEY and CDR2 is SVGAGI. The CDR3 coding sequence is TGTGCCAGCAGATCACAGGGGGCCAGGCAGCCCCAGCATTTT. As protein: CASRSQGARQPQHF.

The chain joins TRBV28 to TRBJ1-2, with D possibly TRBD1 on 5 matching bases. V lost 6 bases and J lost 4, with 9 bases in between. CDR3 length: 12 residues. CDR1 and CDR2 from the germline V gene are MDHEN and SYDVKM. CDR3 nucleotide sequence: TGTGCCAGCAGCGCGGGGGGCTATGGCTACACCTTC. Protein: CASSAGGYGYTF.

The chain employs TRBV29-1 and TRBJ1-3; TRBD1 agrees at 7 bases. Germline V lookup: CDR1 SQVTM, CDR2 ANQGSEA. This CDR3 is 13 amino acids long. V shed 8 bases and J 5 bases; nucleotides not matched to a gene: 9. In DNA, the CDR3 is TGCAGCACCCTAGGGGACAGTAGAAACACCATATATTTT. Encoded protein: CSTLGDSRNTIYF.

The chain carries TRBV6-5 and TRBJ2-5; no definite D call. The ends were cut back, 3 bases at V and 0 bases at J, with 5 bases in the middle. The CDR3 runs to 13 residues. Germline CDR1 MNHEY, CDR2 SVGAGI. CDR3 in DNA: TGTGCCAGCAGTTATTTAAACCAAGAGACCCAGTACTTC. Encoded protein: CASSYLNQETQYF.

The chain carries TRBV28 and TRBJ2-5; 8 bases match TRBD1. Germline V lookup: CDR1 MDHEN, CDR2 SYDVKM. This CDR3 is built from 13 residues. The V and J ends lost 5 bases and 3 bases, in that order; junction bases with no gene match: 2. The CDR3 reads CASSPQGEETQYF. The CDR3 nucleotides read TGTGCCAGCAGTCCACAGGGGGAAGAGACCCAGTACTTC.

The chain joins TRBV19 to TRBJ1-1; 9 nucleotides align to TRBD1. The CDR3 is 14 residues long. Germline CDR1 reads LNHDA; CDR2 reads SQIVND (reference sequence). V was pared by 10 bases and J by 5 bases, with 11 bases of the junction left unmatched. CDR3 in amino acids: CAILTGGKGTEAFF. CDR3 bases: TGTGCCATCTTGACAGGGGGAAAGGGGACTGAAGCTTTCTTT.

DNA for the CDR3: TGTGCCAGCAGTTTGTGGAGGACGTTCCGGGGGAGGGCCTACAATGAGCAGTTCTTC. It translates to CASSLWRTFRGRAYNEQFF. The rearrangement uses TRBV27 and TRBJ2-1; 7 bases line up with TRBD2. The CDR3 runs to 19 residues. The V and J ends lost 3 bases and 2 bases, in that order; junction bases with no gene match: 16. Germline CDR1 is MNHEY and CDR2 is SMNVEV (reference sequence).

This clone appeared a few times. The V call is TRBV7-8, the J call TRBJ1-5; D call uncertain. Germline lookup yields CDR1 SGHVS and CDR2 FQNEAQ. The V end lost 3 bases, the J end lost 1 base, and 4 bases lay between the germline ends. This CDR3 has 13 residues. The CDR3 DNA follows: TGTGCCAGCAGCTTTCAAAGCAATCAGCCCCAGCATTTT. Its translation is CASSFQSNQPQHF. Based on the CDR3 plus reference TRBV7-8 and TRBJ1-5, the full variable domain is GAGVSQSPRYKVAKRGQDVALRCDPISGHVSLFWYQQALGQGPEFLTYFQNEAQLDKSGLPSDRFFAERPEGSVSTLKIQRTQQEDSAVYLCASSFQSNQPQHFGDGTRLSIL.

The chain has TRBV5-1 and TRBJ1-2, with TRBD1 matching over 7 bases. CDR1 SGHRS and CDR2 YFSETQ come from the germline V gene. The CDR3 covers 14 residues. Losses at the gene ends were 0 bases for V and 6 bases for J; bases not matched to a gene: 5. The CDR3 reads CASSLAGGGDGYTF. In nucleotides, the CDR3 is TGCGCCAGCAGCTTGGCCGGAGGGGGCGATGGCTACACCTTC.

This clone has just a few counts. The V call is TRBV10-1, the J call TRBJ1-1; D is possibly TRBD1 (5 bases). The CDR3 is made up of 14 amino acids. In germline, CDR1 is WNHNN, CDR2 SYGVQD (reference sequence). Trimming pared 6 bases from V and 2 bases from J, leaving 13 bases between. The CDR3 region has the DNA TGCGCCAGCAGGTCAGGGCTGGGAAACACTGAAGCTTTCTTT. This translates into CASRSGLGNTEAFF.

The rearrangement links TRBV14 to TRBJ2-5; TRBD2 is a possible D gene (6 bases). The CDR3 spans 16 residues. The germline gives CDR1 SGHDN, CDR2 FVKESK. Trimming took 0 bases from V and 5 from J, leaving 16 bases between them. The CDR3 coding sequence is TGTGCCAGCAGCCAAGAACTGGGAGGCCTCGGCGAGACCCAGTACTTC. Its translation is CASSQELGGLGETQYF. The variable domain in full, completed from reference TRBV14 and TRBJ2-5, reads EAGVTQFPSHSVIEKGQTVTLRCDPISGHDNLYWYRRVMGKEIKFLLHFVKESKQDESGMPNNRFLAERTGGTYSTLKVQPAELEDSGVYFCASSQELGGLGETQYFGPGTRLLVL.

The genes are TRBV18 and TRBJ2-1, with 10 bases matching TRBD2. The CDR3 runs 14 residues. CDR1 is KGHSH and CDR2 is LQKENI in the germline V gene. The V gene end was trimmed by 8 bases and the J gene end by 9 bases; junction bases not matched to a gene: 10. In DNA, the CDR3 is TGTGCCAGCCAACCAGCGGGGGGGCTGAGTGAGCAGTTCTTC. As protein: CASQPAGGLSEQFF.

This chain uses TRBV5-1 with TRBJ2-7; D perhaps matches TRBD1 (5 bases). The germline CDR1 and CDR2 sequences are SGHRS and YFSETQ. This CDR3 region has 12 residues. Trimming pared 1 base from V and 3 bases from J, leaving 5 bases between. CDR3 DNA sequence: TGCGCCAGCAGCTTGCAGGGCTACGAGCAGTACTTC. It translates to CASSLQGYEQYF.

The chain employs TRBV28 and TRBJ2-7, with D tentatively TRBD2 (5 bases). CDR1 is MDHEN and CDR2 is SYDVKM in the germline V gene. The germline V and J ends were trimmed by 6 bases and 1 base, with 16 bases remaining between them. This CDR3 comprises 15 residues. The CDR3 sequence is CASSPFAGQSYEQYF. In nucleotides, the CDR3 is TGTGCCAGCAGCCCATTCGCGGGCCAGTCCTACGAGCAGTACTTC.

This chain links TRBV15 with TRBJ2-1; 7 nucleotides match TRBD2. Germline V lookup: CDR1 LNHNV, CDR2 YYDKDF (reference sequence). The CDR3 is 13 residues long. V dropped 11 bases and J dropped 3; count of bases not matched to a gene: 7. The CDR3, as DNA: TGTGCCCCCTTGGGCGGGAGCTACAATGAGCAGTTCTTC. This codes for CAPLGGSYNEQFF. Together with reference TRBV15 and TRBJ2-1, the CDR3 gives the full variable domain: DAMVIQNPRYQVTQFGKPVTLSCSQTLNHNVMYWYQQKSSQAPKLLFHYYDKDFNNEADTPDNFQSRRPNTSFCFLDIRSPGLGDTAMYLCAPLGGSYNEQFFGPGTRLTVL.

The J gene is TRBJ2-7, the V gene TRBV28; 8 bases align to TRBD1. The germline CDR1 and CDR2 sequences are MDHEN and SYDVKM. The CDR3 loop spans 17 amino acids. Trimming took 2 bases from V and 4 from J; bases not matched to a gene: 13. CDR3 DNA: TGTGCCAGCAGTTTACCAGCTCCGGGACAGGCGAAATACGAGCAGTACTTC. It is translated as CASSLPAPGQAKYEQYF. Combining the CDR3 with reference TRBV28 and TRBJ2-7 gives the whole variable domain DVKVTQSSRYLVKRTGEKVFLECVQDMDHENMFWYRQDPGLGLRLIYFSYDVKMKEKGDIPEGYSVSREKKERFSLILESASTNQTSMYLCASSLPAPGQAKYEQYFGPGTRLTVT.

The chain joins TRBV18 to TRBJ1-1; 8 bases match TRBD1. The CDR3 sequence is 15 residues long. Unmatched junction bases numbered 4, after V lost 0 bases and J lost 4 bases. Germline V lookup: CDR1 KGHSH, CDR2 LQKENI. CDR3 DNA sequence: TGTGCCAGCTCACCACCGACAGGGGTGATCACTGAAGCTTTCTTT. Translated: CASSPPTGVITEAFF.

In this sample, this clone turned up once. The rearrangement uses TRBV6-6 and TRBJ1-2; D might be TRBD1 (5 bases). This CDR3 spans 12 amino acids. V shed 5 bases and J shed 5 bases, with 9 bases lying between them. Per germline, CDR1 MNHNY and CDR2 SVGAGI (reference sequence). CDR3 bases: TGTGCCAGCAGTGTCAGGGAATATGGCTACACCTTC. The encoded protein is CASSVREYGYTF.

J is TRBJ2-1 and V is TRBV11-2; D gene uncertain. V was pared by 0 bases and J by 10 bases, with 7 bases between. The CDR3 sequence is 12 residues long. Germline V gene lookup returns CDR1 SGHAT and CDR2 FQNNGV. CDR3 DNA sequence: TGTGCCAGCAGCTTAGAACAATCCGAGCAGTTCTTC. Amino acid sequence: CASSLEQSEQFF.

This rearrangement joins TRBV29-1 to TRBJ1-1; D ambiguous. CDR1 is SQVTM and CDR2 is ANQGSEA in the germline V gene. The length of the CDR3 is 10 residues. V was clipped by 4 bases and J by 4 bases, with 4 bases between them. CDR3 nucleotides: TGCAGCGTTGTGAGCACTGAAGCTTTCTTT. Protein sequence: CSVVSTEAFF. Drawing the rest from reference TRBV29-1 and TRBJ1-1, the complete variable domain is SAVISQKPSRDICQRGTSLTIQCQVDSQVTMMFWYRQQPGQSLTLIATANQGSEATYESGFVIDKFPISRPNLTFSTLTVSNMSPEDSSIYLCSVVSTEAFFGQGTRLTVV.

V is TRBV9 and J is TRBJ2-3; 9 bases map to TRBD1. The CDR3 loop spans 15 amino acids. V lost 1 base to trimming and J lost 2 bases; unmatched junction nucleotides: 2. Germline V CDR1 and CDR2: SGDLS, YYNGEE. CDR3 loop: CASSVRTGATDTQYF. Here the CDR3 DNA reads TGTGCCAGCAGCGTAAGGACAGGGGCCACAGATACGCAGTATTTT.